This entry describes one TCR beta chain. What it binds is not known. One end of the junction varies from germline; a read error may be responsible. The PCR had 60 Vbeta and 13 Jbeta primers. Clones were sequenced by immunoSEQ multiplex PCR, and TCRdb holds only the in-frame ones, with some missing. The sample has about 130,000 clones; around 63% are singletons. The source of the sample is a study of cytomegalovirus exposure and HLA in healthy donors. About the study: Inside one of the first data releases sat about 85 million unique TCRs taken from HLA-typed donors. Study observations and caveats: CMV serostatus was the sole immune exposure information available. When a later analysis was performed, an Asian-associated ancestry cluster reportedly had fewer N-insertions than the approximately 700-donor mean.

The germline gives CDR1 SSHAT, CDR2 FNYEAQ (reference sequence). The CDR3 is 13 residues long. The receptor's source is a human donor in good health. J is TRBJ2-7 and V is TRBV7-7, with TRBD1 as a possible D gene (6 bases). The sample consisted of PBMCs. The CDR3 loop is CASSRDRNYEQYF. CDR3 coding DNA: TGTGCTAGCAGCCGCGACAGGAACTACGAGCAGTACTTC. The whole variable domain, filled in from reference TRBV7-7 and TRBJ2-7, reads GAGVSQSPRYKVTKRGQDVTLRCDPISSHATLYWYQQALGQGPEFLTYFNYEAQPDKSGLPSDRFSAERPEGSISTLTIQRTEQRDSAMYRCASSRDRNYEQYFGPGTRLTVT.